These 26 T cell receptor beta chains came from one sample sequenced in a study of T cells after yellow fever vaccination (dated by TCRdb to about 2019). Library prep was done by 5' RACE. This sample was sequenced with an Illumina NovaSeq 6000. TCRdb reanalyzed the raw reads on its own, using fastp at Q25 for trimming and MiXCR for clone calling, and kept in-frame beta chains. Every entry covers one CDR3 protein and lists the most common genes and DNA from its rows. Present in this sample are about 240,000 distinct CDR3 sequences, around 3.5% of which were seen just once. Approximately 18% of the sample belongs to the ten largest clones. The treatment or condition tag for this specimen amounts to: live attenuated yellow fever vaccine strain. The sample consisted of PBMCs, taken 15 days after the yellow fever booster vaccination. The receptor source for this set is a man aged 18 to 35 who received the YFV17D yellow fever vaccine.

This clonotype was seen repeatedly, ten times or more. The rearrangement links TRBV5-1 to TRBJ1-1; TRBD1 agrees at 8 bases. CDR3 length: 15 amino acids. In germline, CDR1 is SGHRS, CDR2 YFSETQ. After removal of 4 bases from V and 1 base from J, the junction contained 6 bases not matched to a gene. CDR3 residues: CASSLQGARNTEAFF. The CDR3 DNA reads TGCGCCAGCAGCCTTCAGGGGGCGAGGAACACTGAAGCTTTCTTT.

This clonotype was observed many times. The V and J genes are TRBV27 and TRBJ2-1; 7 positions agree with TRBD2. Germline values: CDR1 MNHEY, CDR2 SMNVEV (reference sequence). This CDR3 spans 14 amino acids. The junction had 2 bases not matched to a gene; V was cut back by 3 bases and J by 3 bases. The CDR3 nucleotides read TGTGCCAGCAGTTTTAGGGACTACTACAATGAGCAGTTCTTC. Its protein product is CASSFRDYYNEQFF.

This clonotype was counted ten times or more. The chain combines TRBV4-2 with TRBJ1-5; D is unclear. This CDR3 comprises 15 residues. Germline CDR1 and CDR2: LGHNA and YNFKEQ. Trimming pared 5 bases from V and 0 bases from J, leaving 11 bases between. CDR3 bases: TGTGCCAGCAGCGATAGACTTTATAGCAATCAGCCCCAGCATTTT. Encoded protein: CASSDRLYSNQPQHF.

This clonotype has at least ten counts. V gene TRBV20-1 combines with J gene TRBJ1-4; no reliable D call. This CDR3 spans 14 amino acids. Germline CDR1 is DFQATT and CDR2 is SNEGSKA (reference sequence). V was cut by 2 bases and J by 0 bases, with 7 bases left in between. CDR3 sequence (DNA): TGCAGTGCTAGATTTACTGCAACTAATGAAAAACTGTTTTTT. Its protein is CSARFTATNEKLFF.

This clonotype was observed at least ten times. The CDR3 is CASSGKTQANEQFF. CDR3 sequence (DNA): TGTGCCAGTAGTGGAAAGACCCAGGCCAATGAGCAGTTCTTC. This sequence joins TRBV10-3 and TRBJ2-1; D not resolved. Germline CDR1 and CDR2: ENHRY and SYGVKD. V was trimmed by 10 bases and J by 6 bases, leaving 19 bases between them. This CDR3 is built from 14 residues.

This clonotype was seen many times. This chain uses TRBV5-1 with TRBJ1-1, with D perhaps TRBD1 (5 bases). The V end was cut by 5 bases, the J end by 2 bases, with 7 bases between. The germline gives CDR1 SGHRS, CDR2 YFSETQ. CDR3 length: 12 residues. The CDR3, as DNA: TGCGCCAGCAGAGGGGCTAACACTGAAGCTTTCTTT. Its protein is CASRGANTEAFF.

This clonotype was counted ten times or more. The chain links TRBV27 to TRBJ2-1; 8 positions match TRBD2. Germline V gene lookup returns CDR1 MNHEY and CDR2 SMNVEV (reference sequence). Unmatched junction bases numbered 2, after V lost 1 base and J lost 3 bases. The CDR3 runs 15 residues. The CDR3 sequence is CASSLFGGVYNEQFF. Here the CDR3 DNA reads TGTGCCAGCAGTTTATTCGGGGGGGTCTACAATGAGCAGTTCTTC.

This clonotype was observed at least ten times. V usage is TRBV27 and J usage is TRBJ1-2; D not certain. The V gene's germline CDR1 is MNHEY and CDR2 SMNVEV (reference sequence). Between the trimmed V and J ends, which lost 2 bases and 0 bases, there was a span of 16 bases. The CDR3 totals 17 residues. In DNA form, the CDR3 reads TGTGCCAGCAGTTTAAAGCGTGCACCGAGTTCTAACTATGGCTACACCTTC. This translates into CASSLKRAPSSNYGYTF.

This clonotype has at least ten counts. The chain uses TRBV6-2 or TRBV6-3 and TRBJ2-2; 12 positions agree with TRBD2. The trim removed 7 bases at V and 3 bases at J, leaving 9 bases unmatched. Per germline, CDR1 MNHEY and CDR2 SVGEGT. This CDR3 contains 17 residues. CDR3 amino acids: CASIPIGTSGHTGELFF. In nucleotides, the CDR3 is TGTGCCAGCATCCCGATCGGGACTAGCGGGCACACCGGGGAGCTGTTTTTT.

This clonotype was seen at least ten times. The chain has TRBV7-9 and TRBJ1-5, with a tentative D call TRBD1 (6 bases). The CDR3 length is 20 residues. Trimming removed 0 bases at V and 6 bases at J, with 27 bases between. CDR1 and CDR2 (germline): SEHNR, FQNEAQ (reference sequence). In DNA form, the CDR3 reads TGTGCCAGCAGCTTAGCGCTAGGTCCCCCCAACGGGGGGCGCGGTCAGCCCCAGCATTTT. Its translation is CASSLALGPPNGGRGQPQHF.

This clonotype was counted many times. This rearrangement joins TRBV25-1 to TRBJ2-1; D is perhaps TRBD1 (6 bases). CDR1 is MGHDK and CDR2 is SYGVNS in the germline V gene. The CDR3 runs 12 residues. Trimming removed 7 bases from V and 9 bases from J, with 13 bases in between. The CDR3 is CASNRAGGEQFF. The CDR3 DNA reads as TGTGCCAGCAACAGGGCCGGAGGTGAGCAGTTCTTC.

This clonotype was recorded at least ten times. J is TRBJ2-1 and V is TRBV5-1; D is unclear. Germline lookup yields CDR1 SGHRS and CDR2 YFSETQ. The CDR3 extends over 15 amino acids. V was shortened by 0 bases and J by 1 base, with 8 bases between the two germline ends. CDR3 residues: CASSLAEFSYNEQFF. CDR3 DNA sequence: TGCGCCAGCAGCTTGGCGGAATTTTCCTACAATGAGCAGTTCTTC.

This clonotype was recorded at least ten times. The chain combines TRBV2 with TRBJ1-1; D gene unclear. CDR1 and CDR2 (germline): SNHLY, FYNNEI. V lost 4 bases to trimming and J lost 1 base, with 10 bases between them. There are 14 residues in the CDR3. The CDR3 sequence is CASSGAYQNTEAFF. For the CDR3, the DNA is TGTGCCAGCAGTGGGGCATATCAGAACACTGAAGCTTTCTTT.

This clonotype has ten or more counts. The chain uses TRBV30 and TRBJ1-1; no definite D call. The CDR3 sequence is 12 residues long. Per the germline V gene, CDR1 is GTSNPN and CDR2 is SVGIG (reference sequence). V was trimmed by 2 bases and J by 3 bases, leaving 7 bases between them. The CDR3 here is CAWSRPYTEAFF. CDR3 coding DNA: TGTGCCTGGAGTCGGCCCTACACTGAAGCTTTCTTT. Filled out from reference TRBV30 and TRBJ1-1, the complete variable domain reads SQTIHQWPATLVQPVGSPLSLECTVEGTSNPNLYWYRQAAGRGLQLLFYSVGIGQISSEVPQNLSASRPQDRQFILSSKKLLLSDSGFYLCAWSRPYTEAFFGQGTRLTVV.

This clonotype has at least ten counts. CDR3: CASSLVGSGGSETQYF. In DNA, the CDR3 is TGTGCCAGCAGCTTAGTTGGTAGCGGGGGGTCAGAGACCCAGTACTTC. V gene TRBV7-6 combines with J gene TRBJ2-5; 10 nucleotides align to TRBD2. Per germline, CDR1 SGHVS and CDR2 FNYEAQ. The CDR3 sequence is 16 residues long. The ends lost 1 base at V and 4 bases at J; junction bases unmatched: 6.

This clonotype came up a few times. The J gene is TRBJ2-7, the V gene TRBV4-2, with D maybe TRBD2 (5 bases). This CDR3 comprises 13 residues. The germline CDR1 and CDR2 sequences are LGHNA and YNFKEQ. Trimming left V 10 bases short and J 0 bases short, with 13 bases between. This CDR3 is CATGLGSSYEQYF. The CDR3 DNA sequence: TGTGCCACCGGACTGGGTAGCTCCTACGAGCAGTACTTC.

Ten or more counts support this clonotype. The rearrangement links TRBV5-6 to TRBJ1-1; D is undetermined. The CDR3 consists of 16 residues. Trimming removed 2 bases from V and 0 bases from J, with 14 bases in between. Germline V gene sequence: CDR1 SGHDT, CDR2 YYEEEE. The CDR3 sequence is CASSLSSRVVNTEAFF. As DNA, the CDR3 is TGTGCCAGCAGCTTAAGTTCTCGGGTCGTGAACACTGAAGCTTTCTTT. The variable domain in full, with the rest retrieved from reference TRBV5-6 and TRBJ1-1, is DAGVTQSPTHLIKTRGQQVTLRCSPKSGHDTVSWYQQALGQGPQFIFQYYEEEERQRGNFPDRFSGHQFPNYSSELNVNALLLGDSALYLCASSLSSRVVNTEAFFGQGTRLTVV.

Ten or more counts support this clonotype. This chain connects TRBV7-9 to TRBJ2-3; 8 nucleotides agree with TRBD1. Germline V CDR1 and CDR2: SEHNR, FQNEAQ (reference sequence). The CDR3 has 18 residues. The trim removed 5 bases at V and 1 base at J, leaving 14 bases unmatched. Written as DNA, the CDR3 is TGTGCCAGCAGCCCCTGGGTAATCGACAGGGGCGGCACAGATACGCAGTATTTT. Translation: CASSPWVIDRGGTDTQYF.

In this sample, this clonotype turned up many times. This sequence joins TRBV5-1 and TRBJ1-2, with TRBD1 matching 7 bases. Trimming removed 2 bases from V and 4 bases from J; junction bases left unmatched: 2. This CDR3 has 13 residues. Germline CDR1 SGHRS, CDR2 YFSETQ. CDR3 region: CASSFGTAYGYTF. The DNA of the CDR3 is TGCGCCAGCAGCTTCGGGACAGCCTATGGCTACACCTTC.

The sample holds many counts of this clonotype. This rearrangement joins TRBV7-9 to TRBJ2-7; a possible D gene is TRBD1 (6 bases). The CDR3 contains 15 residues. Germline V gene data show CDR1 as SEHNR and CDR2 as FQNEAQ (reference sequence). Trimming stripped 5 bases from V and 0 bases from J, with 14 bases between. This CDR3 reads CASSHTDRNSYEQYF. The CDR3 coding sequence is TGTGCCAGCAGCCATACGGACAGAAACTCCTACGAGCAGTACTTC.

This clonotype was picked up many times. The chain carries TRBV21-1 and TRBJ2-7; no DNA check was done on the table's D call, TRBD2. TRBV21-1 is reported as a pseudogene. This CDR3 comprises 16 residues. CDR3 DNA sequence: TGTGCCAGCAGCGTCCCCCCGCTCCCAAGCTCCTACGAGCAGTACGTC. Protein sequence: CASSVPPLPSSYEQYV.

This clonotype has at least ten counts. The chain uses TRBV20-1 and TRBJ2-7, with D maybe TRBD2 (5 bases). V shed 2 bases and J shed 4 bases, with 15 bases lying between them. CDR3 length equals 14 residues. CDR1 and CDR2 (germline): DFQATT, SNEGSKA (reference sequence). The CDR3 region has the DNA TGCAGTGCTAGAAGGGCTAGCTTACGGTACGAGCAGTACGTC. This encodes CSARRASLRYEQYV.

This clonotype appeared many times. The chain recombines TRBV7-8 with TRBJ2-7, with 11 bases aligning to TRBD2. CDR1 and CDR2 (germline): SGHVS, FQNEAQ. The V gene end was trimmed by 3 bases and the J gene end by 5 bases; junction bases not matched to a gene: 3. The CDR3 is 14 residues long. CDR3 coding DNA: TGTGCCAGCAGCTTCCTAGCGGGGGGCAACGAGCAGTACGTC. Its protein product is CASSFLAGGNEQYV.

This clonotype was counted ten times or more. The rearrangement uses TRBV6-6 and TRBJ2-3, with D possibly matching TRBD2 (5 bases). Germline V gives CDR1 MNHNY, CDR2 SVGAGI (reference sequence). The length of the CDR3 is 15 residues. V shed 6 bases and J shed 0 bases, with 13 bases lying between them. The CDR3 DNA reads TGTGCCAGCAGCATACACCGGGGAAGCACAGATACGCAGTATTTT. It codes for CASSIHRGSTDTQYF.

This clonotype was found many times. The CDR3 is CASSLAGAHTMNTEAFF. CDR3 DNA sequence: TGTGCCAGCAGCTTAGCAGGGGCCCATACCATGAACACTGAAGCTTTCTTT. The gene calls are TRBV7-9 and TRBJ1-1; possibly TRBD1 for D (5 bases). The CDR3 loop spans 17 amino acids. Germline V CDR1 and CDR2: SEHNR, FQNEAQ (reference sequence). V lost 0 bases and J lost 0, with 14 bases in between.

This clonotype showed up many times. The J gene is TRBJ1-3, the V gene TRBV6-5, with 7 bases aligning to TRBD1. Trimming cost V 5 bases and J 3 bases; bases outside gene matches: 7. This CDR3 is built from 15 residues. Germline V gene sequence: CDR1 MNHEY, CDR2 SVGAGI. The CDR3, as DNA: TGTGCCAGCAGTCCTTCAGGGGGAAGTGGAAACACCATATATTTT. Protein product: CASSPSGGSGNTIYF.